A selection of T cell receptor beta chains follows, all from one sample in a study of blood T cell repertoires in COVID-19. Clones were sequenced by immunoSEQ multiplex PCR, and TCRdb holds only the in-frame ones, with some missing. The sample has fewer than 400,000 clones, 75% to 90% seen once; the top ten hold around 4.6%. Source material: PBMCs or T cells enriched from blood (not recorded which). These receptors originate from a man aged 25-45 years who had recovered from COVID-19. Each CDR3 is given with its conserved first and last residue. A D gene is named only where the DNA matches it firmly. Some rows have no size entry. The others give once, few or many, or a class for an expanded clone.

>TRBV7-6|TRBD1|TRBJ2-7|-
TGTGCCAGCAGCTTAGCGTCTTTCGGGACAGGGGGCGAAGAGCAGTACTTC
CASSLASFGTGGEEQYF
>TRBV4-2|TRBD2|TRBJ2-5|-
TGTGCCAGCAGCCAAGATAGCGGGGGACAGACCCAGTACTTC
CASSQDSGGQTQYF
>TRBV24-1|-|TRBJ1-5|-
TGTGCCACCAGTGATTCCGGTCAGCCCCAGCATTTT
CATSDSGQPQHF
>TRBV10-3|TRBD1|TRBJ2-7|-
TGTGCCATCACGGGGACAGGGGGCGACGAGCAGTACTTC
CAITGTGGDEQYF
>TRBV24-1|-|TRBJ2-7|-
TGTGCCACCAGTGATTCCGACGGACACACCTACGAGCAGTACTTC
CATSDSDGHTYEQYF
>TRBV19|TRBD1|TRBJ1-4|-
TGTGCCAGTAGTAGAATGGACAGGGTCGATGAAAAACTGTTTTTT
CASSRMDRVDEKLFF
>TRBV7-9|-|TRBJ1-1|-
TGTGCCAGCAGCTTAGGTGGGGGGATTTTGGGGTTTTTT
CASSLGGGILGFF
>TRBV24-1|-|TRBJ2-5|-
TGTGCCACCAGTGATGGAGGGACAGTTCAAGAGACCCAGTACTTC
CATSDGGTVQETQYF
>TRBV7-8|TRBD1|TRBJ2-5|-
TGTGCCAGCAGCCAATGGACAGGGAAGGAGACCCAGTACTTC
CASSQWTGKETQYF
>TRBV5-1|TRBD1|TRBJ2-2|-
TGCGCCAGCACGGGACAGGGGGACACCGGGGAGCTGTTTTTT
CASTGQGDTGELFF
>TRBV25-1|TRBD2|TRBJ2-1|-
TGTGCCAGCCGGGGGGTCCGATGGGACAATGAGCAGTTCTTC
CASRGVRWDNEQFF
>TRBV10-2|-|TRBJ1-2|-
TGCGCCAGCAGTGAGGAGACAAATAACTATGGCTACACCTTC
CASSEETNNYGYTF
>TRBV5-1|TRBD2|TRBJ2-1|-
TGCGCCAGCAGCCTCGGGACTAGCGGGGGTACAGAGCAGTTCTTC
CASSLGTSGGTEQFF
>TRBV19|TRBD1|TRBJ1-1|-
TGTGCCAGTAGTCAACAGGGGGGCACTGAAGCTTTCTTT
CASSQQGGTEAFF
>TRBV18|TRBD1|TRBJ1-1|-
TGTGCCAGCTCAACCCAACACCCGACAGGGAGCACTGAAGCTTTCTTT
CASSTQHPTGSTEAFF
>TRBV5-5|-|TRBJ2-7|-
TGTGCCAGCAGCTTGGGAGTCTACGAGCAGTACTTC
CASSLGVYEQYF
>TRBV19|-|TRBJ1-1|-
TGTGCCAGTGGATCAGTACAGGTAAACACTGAAGCTTTCTTT
CASGSVQVNTEAFF
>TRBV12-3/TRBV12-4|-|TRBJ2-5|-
TGTGCCAGCAGTAAAATCGAGGAGACCCAGTACTTC
CASSKIEETQYF
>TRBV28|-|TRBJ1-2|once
TGTGCCAGCAAAAGAGCCACTAACTATGGCTACACCTTC
CASKRATNYGYTF
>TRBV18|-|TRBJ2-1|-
TGTGCCAGCTCATCCAGGATGGGCAATGAGCAGTTCTTC
CASSSRMGNEQFF
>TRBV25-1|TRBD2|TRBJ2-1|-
TGTGCCAGCAGGGGACTAGCGGGACTGAGCTCCTACAATGAGCAGTTCTTC
CASRGLAGLSSYNEQFF
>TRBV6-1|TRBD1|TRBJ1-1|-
TGTGCCAGCAGTGAAACGGACAGGGGTGACATGAACACTGAAGCTTTCTTT
CASSETDRGDMNTEAFF
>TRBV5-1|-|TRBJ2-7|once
TGCGCCAGCAGTTATCAGCGGGGACACCGGTACTTC
CASSYQRGHRYF
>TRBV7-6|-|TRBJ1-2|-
TGTGCCAGCAGCCTCACCGAGCTTAACTATGGCTACACCTTC
CASSLTELNYGYTF
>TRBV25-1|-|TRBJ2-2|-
TGTGCCAGCAGTCTAGGGAACACCGGGGAGCTGTTTTTT
CASSLGNTGELFF
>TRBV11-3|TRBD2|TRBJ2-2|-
TGTGCCAGCAGCTTAGACCGGCCACTAGCGGGGGGGCCTAACACCGGGGAGCTGTTTTTT
CASSLDRPLAGGPNTGELFF
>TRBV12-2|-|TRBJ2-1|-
TGTGCAAGTCGCTTCTCGTTACGGGACAGGGAACACAATGAGCAGTTCTTC
CASRFSLRDREHNEQFF
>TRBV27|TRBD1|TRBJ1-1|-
TGTGCCAGCAAATCAGGGGGGAACACTGAAGCTTTCTTT
CASKSGGNTEAFF
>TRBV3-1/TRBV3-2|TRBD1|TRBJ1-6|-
TGTGCCAGCAGCCCGGGACAGCGTAATTCACCCCTCCACTTT
CASSPGQRNSPLHF
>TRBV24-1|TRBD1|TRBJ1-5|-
TGTGCCACCAGTGATCCCGGGACAGGGGTAAATCAGCCCCAGCATTTT
CATSDPGTGVNQPQHF
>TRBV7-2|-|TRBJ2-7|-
TGTGCCAGCAGCTTTACCACGCGTACCGAACTACCCTACGAGCAGTACTTC
CASSFTTRTELPYEQYF
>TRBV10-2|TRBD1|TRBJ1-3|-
TGCGCCAGCAGTGAGTCAGGGGGACAGGGGGCTGGAAACACCATATATTTT
CASSESGGQGAGNTIYF
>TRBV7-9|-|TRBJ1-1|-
TGTGCCAGCAGCTTAGGGCAGGGACACCAGAACACTGAAGCTTTCTTT
CASSLGQGHQNTEAFF
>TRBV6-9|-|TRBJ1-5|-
TGTGCCAGCAGATCGGGGGAAGTGAGCAATCAGCCCCAGCATTTT
CASRSGEVSNQPQHF
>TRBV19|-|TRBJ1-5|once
TGTGCCAGTAGGGAATACAGGGTCTCCAATCAGCCCCAGCATTTT
CASREYRVSNQPQHF
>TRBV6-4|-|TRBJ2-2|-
TGTGCCAGCAGTGACTCGAAACAGGGTAACACCGGGGAGCTGTTTTTT
CASSDSKQGNTGELFF